One sample yielded the 8 T cell receptor beta chains listed below, sequenced in a study of OX40 agonist ivuxolimab in advanced cancers. Data came from immunoSEQ multiplex PCR; TCRdb stores just in-frame clones and leaves some out. Here the sample spans 65,000 to 80,000 clones, around 84% being singletons. Sequences were derived from CD4+ or CD8+ T cells sorted from blood, sampled in a trial of the OX40 agonist ivuxolimab. The source is an adult with an advanced solid tumor such as melanoma, head and neck, liver or kidney cancer.

The chain couples TRBV4-2 to TRBJ2-2; 12 positions match TRBD2. The CDR3 totals 17 residues. V was clipped by 2 bases and J by 8 bases; unmatched bases: 9. From germline, CDR1 is LGHNA and CDR2 YNFKEQ. CDR3 protein: CASSQNRLAGDPGELFF. The CDR3 coding sequence is TGTGCCAGCAGCCAAAATCGACTAGCGGGAGACCCAGGGGAGCTGTTTTTT.

The J gene is TRBJ2-1, the V gene TRBV5-4; TRBD1 agrees at 7 bases. The CDR3 consists of 15 residues. Germline CDR1 SGHNT, CDR2 YYREEE (reference sequence). Trimming took 4 bases from V and 3 from J; bases not matched to a gene: 7. As DNA, the CDR3 is TGTGCCAGCAGCCCCGGGGACAGAAACTACAATGAGCAGTTCTTC. Residues: CASSPGDRNYNEQFF.

V gene TRBV6-6 combines with J gene TRBJ1-3, with TRBD1 matching 9 bases. The CDR3 sequence is 15 residues long. The germline CDR1 and CDR2 sequences are MNHNY and SVGAGI (reference sequence). Losses at the gene ends were 6 bases for V and 3 bases for J; bases not matched to a gene: 6. In nucleotides, the CDR3 is TGTGCCAGCAGCCGGACAGGGGTCAATGGAAACACCATATATTTT. Translated, it gives CASSRTGVNGNTIYF.

The chain combines TRBV10-1 with TRBJ2-3; tentatively, D is TRBD1 (6 bases). The CDR3 is 14 amino acids. Germline V CDR1 and CDR2: WNHNN, SYGVQD (reference sequence). Trimming pared 2 bases from V and 5 bases from J, leaving 11 bases between. As DNA, the CDR3 is TGCGCCAGCAGTGAGGTCGCAGGGGAAGATACGCAGTATTTT. It specifies CASSEVAGEDTQYF.

J is TRBJ2-1 and V is TRBV6-1; TRBD1 matches at 9 bases. Per germline, CDR1 MNHNS and CDR2 SASEGT. The CDR3 sequence is 14 residues long. After removal of 5 bases from V and 8 bases from J, the junction contained 7 bases not matched to a gene. DNA for the CDR3: TGTGCCAGCAGTTTAGGGACAGGGTTCGATGAGCAGTTCTTC. This translates into CASSLGTGFDEQFF.

This clone has just one count. The V gene is TRBV5-4, the J gene TRBJ1-2, with D possibly matching TRBD1 (5 bases). Trimming took off 4 bases at V and 6 bases at J, with 10 bases between the two ends. Germline loops: CDR1 SGHNT, CDR2 YYREEE (reference sequence). CDR3 length: 12 residues. The CDR3 region is CASSVGPDGYTF. The CDR3 nucleotides read TGTGCCAGCAGCGTGGGACCTGATGGCTACACCTTC.

For the CDR3, the DNA is TGTGCCAGCAGCCCCCGGGACAGCTATGGCTACACCTTC. As protein: CASSPRDSYGYTF. V is TRBV7-3 and J is TRBJ1-2, with TRBD1 matching over 7 bases. Looked up from germline, CDR1 is SGHTA and CDR2 is FQGTGA. V dropped 5 bases and J dropped 4; count of bases not matched to a gene: 4. This CDR3 contains 13 residues.

The J gene is TRBJ1-6, the V gene TRBV28; D not resolved. Trimming shortened V by 10 bases and J by 0 bases, and 16 bases separated the two germline ends. The CDR3 is made up of 16 amino acids. The germline gives CDR1 MDHEN, CDR2 SYDVKM. The CDR3 nucleotides are TGTGCCACCGCCCGATGGTTCAGCTCCTATAATTCACCCCTCCACTTT. The encoded protein is CATARWFSSYNSPLHF.